This T cell receptor (beta chain) came from a study of Tregs in tolerant kidney transplant recipients. This CDR3 region has 15 residues. Losses at the gene ends were 7 bases for V and 5 bases for J; bases not matched to a gene: 9. Looked up from germline, CDR1 is MNHEY and CDR2 is SVGEGT. Assay: immunoSEQ multiplex PCR; the TCRdb copy retains only in-frame clones and omits some. This repertoire includes about 48,000 clones. Of note for this clone: Read coverage stops 3 residues before the CDR3 terminus; the germline J gene supplies the remainder.

The sequence came from a human donor who received a combined kidney and bone marrow transplant. This chain links TRBV6-2 or TRBV6-3 with TRBJ2-1; 9 positions match TRBD1. Sequencing used CD4+ T cells from blood, obtained before the transplant. The CDR3 DNA, read in part, is TGTGCCAGCATTGATGGGACAGGGAGGAACAATGAG. Protein: CASIDGTGRNNE. The full-length CDR3 reads as CASIDGTGRNNEQFF.